This TCR beta chain appears in the sequencing data of a study of shared clonotypes between healthy human individuals. Notes on the study in general: Sampling was confined to blood; repertoires within tissues likely differ.

The repertoire was sequenced with immunoSEQ multiplex PCR; TCRdb's copy has only in-frame clones and lacks some. The table records about 450,000 clones, around 75% of them present only once. The CDR3 has 10 residues. Germline-derived CDR1 and CDR2 are DFQATT and SNEGSKA (reference sequence). Trimming removed 6 bases at V and 6 bases at J, with 9 bases between. About this clone itself: Its specificity is not known.

This clonotype was sampled from a woman aged 40 to 55 in good health. Some clones in this sample may be carry-over from other donors' samples. Source material: PBMCs. The V call is TRBV20-1, the J call TRBJ2-7, with unresolved D. The CDR3 protein is CSAPRVEQYF. The CDR3 DNA reads as TGCAGTGCCCCCCGGGTCGAGCAGTACTTC.